The 22 T cell receptor beta chains given below trace back to one sample, sequenced in a study of a mutant IDH1 vaccine in newly diagnosed glioma. These receptors have no known antigen. TCRdb's table, derived via immunoSEQ multiplex PCR, lists solely in-frame clones and lacks some. The table includes around 65,000 clones, around 86% detected once. Time point of the sample: week 47, end of study. The study gave 300 ug of mutant IDH1 20-mer peptide per vaccine dose, with topical imiquimod. The source was PBMCs, collected from a glioma patient whose treatment included an IDH1 peptide vaccine. Receptors originate from a man younger than 45 with glioma.

The chain joins TRBV2 to TRBJ1-1, with D unresolved. Looked up from germline, CDR1 is SNHLY and CDR2 is FYNNEI. The CDR3 has 13 amino acids. The V and J ends lost 3 bases and 1 base respectively, with 6 bases between them. The CDR3 sequence: CASSDRGNTEAFF. CDR3 nucleotide sequence: TGTGCCAGCAGTGATAGAGGGAACACTGAAGCTTTCTTT.

This clone has only a few counts. The chain joins TRBV30 to TRBJ1-1, with TRBD1 matching 7 bases. This CDR3 contains 12 residues. The V gene end was trimmed by 4 bases and the J gene end by 3 bases; junction bases not matched to a gene: 2. Germline CDR1 GTSNPN, CDR2 SVGIG (reference sequence). The CDR3 DNA is TGTGCCTGGACCCAGGGGGACACTGAAGCTTTCTTT. Its translation: CAWTQGDTEAFF.

The genes are TRBV5-6 and TRBJ2-7, with D unresolved. The V and J ends lost 1 base and 0 bases respectively, with 5 bases between them. Germline values: CDR1 SGHDT, CDR2 YYEEEE. The CDR3 sequence is 13 residues long. CDR3 residues: CASSLLDSYEQYF. CDR3 bases: TGTGCCAGCAGCTTGCTGGACTCCTACGAGCAGTACTTC.

The chain carries TRBV7-9 and TRBJ1-5; perhaps TRBD1 as D (6 bases). The CDR3 spans 16 residues. V shed 3 bases and J shed 2 bases, with 14 bases lying between them. CDR1 is SEHNR, CDR2 FQNEAQ, per germline (reference sequence). DNA for the CDR3: TGTGCCAGCAGCTTCGAGGGGGGCCTAGGCAATCAGCCCCAGCATTTT. It codes for CASSFEGGLGNQPQHF.

This sequence joins TRBV7-9 and TRBJ2-1, with 8 nucleotides matching TRBD1. With 5 bases clipped from V and 5 bases from J, the junction kept 8 bases outside the gene matches. CDR1 SEHNR and CDR2 FQNEAQ come from the germline V gene (reference sequence). The CDR3 consists of 15 residues. The CDR3, as DNA: TGTGCCAGCAGCCGAGGGACAGGAACTAACAATGAGCAGTTCTTC. As protein: CASSRGTGTNNEQFF.

This clone occurred once. This chain connects TRBV7-9 to TRBJ1-3; D is undetermined. V lost 5 bases to trimming and J lost 4 bases, with 15 bases between them. Germline loops: CDR1 SEHNR, CDR2 FQNEAQ (reference sequence). This CDR3 spans 15 amino acids. The CDR3 DNA follows: TGTGCCAGCAGCACGCGCGAATTCTGGGGAAACACCATATATTTT. The encoded protein is CASSTREFWGNTIYF. The entire variable domain, with the rest obtained from reference TRBV7-9 and TRBJ1-3, is as follows: DTGVSQNPRHKITKRGQNVTFRCDPISEHNRLYWYRQTLGQGPEFLTYFQNEAQLEKSRLLSDRFSAERPKGSFSTLEIQRTEQGDSAMYLCASSTREFWGNTIYFGEGSWLTVV.

The J gene is TRBJ2-7, the V gene TRBV15; the D gene could be TRBD1 or TRBD2 (5 bases each). Germline assignment: CDR1 LNHNV and CDR2 YYDKDF (reference sequence). The CDR3 sequence is 14 residues long. V was cut by 1 base and J by 4 bases, with 11 bases left in between. CDR3 residues: CATSRGDLAYEQYF. CDR3 sequence (DNA): TGTGCCACCAGCAGAGGGGACCTGGCGTACGAGCAGTACTTC.

This chain connects TRBV28 to TRBJ1-3, with 7 bases lining up with TRBD1. V shed 9 bases, J shed 0 bases, and the junction held 11 bases outside the gene matches. The germline V gene has CDR1 MDHEN and CDR2 SYDVKM. The CDR3 sequence is 16 residues long. CDR3 DNA sequence: TGTGCCAGTACCCTTCACAGGGGAAGCTCTGGAAACACCATATATTTT. It is translated as CASTLHRGSSGNTIYF.

The rearrangement joins TRBV7-2 to TRBJ1-1; D might be TRBD1 (5 bases). The CDR3 contains 17 residues. From germline, CDR1 is SGHTA and CDR2 FQGNSA. With 1 base removed from V and 0 bases from J, the gap between germline ends came to 15 bases. The CDR3 bases are TGTGCCAGCAGCTTAGGCAGGGCAGAAATGATGAACACTGAAGCTTTCTTT. Its translation: CASSLGRAEMMNTEAFF.

This clone was observed a few times. The chain carries TRBV15 and TRBJ2-5; D gene ambiguous. Germline V CDR1 and CDR2: LNHNV, YYDKDF (reference sequence). V lost 7 bases, J lost 3 bases, and 15 bases lay in between. CDR3 length: 14 amino acids. CDR3 region: CATKKTSQKETQYF. The CDR3 nucleotides read TGTGCCACCAAAAAAACCAGCCAGAAAGAGACCCAGTACTTC.

In nucleotides, the CDR3 is TGTGCCAGCAGTTTTAACAGGCCGAACACTGAAGCTTTCTTT. Its protein is CASSFNRPNTEAFF. The chain joins TRBV28 to TRBJ1-1, with TRBD1 as a possible D gene (5 bases). The CDR3 is 14 residues long. The germline V gene has CDR1 MDHEN and CDR2 SYDVKM. Trimming left V 3 bases short and J 1 base short, with 9 bases between.

The chain joins TRBV14 to TRBJ2-2; 7 nucleotides align to TRBD1. The CDR3 runs to 17 residues. From germline, CDR1 is SGHDN and CDR2 FVKESK. The V and J ends lost 2 bases and 6 bases, in that order; junction bases with no gene match: 12. CDR3: CASSQSRTGVLPGELFF. The CDR3 DNA is TGTGCCAGCAGCCAATCAAGAACAGGGGTACTTCCCGGGGAGCTGTTTTTT.

The chain uses TRBV18 and TRBJ1-5; tentative D call: TRBD1 (5 bases). Trimming cost V 5 bases and J 0 bases, with 26 bases left between them. Germline CDR1 KGHSH, CDR2 LQKENI. This CDR3 is built from 20 residues. The DNA of the CDR3 is TGTGCCAGCTCATCACGGGGCCGGGACTCCAAGCCATATAGCAATCAGCCCCAGCATTTT. The encoded protein is CASSSRGRDSKPYSNQPQHF.

This chain uses TRBV5-8 with TRBJ1-2; TRBD1 matches 7 bases. The J segment lost 2 bases and the V segment lost 4 bases, leaving 14 bases of the junction unmatched. The CDR3 extends over 17 amino acids. Germline CDR1 is SGHTS and CDR2 is YDEGEE. The CDR3 spells CASSPRLGQETNYGYTF. CDR3 DNA: TGTGCCAGCAGCCCAAGACTAGGACAGGAAACGAACTATGGCTACACCTTC.

The rearrangement links TRBV9 to TRBJ1-6; tentatively, D is TRBD1 (5 bases). Trimming pared 4 bases from V and 0 bases from J, leaving 11 bases between. CDR1 and CDR2 from the germline V gene are SGDLS and YYNGEE. CDR3 length: 16 amino acids. CDR3 residues: CASSRAGSSYNSPLHF. The CDR3 nucleotides are TGTGCCAGCAGCCGAGCAGGGAGCTCCTATAATTCACCCCTCCACTTT.

This clone has more than one count but fewer than ten. The chain joins TRBV25-1 to TRBJ2-7; D is possibly TRBD1 or TRBD2 (5 bases each). The CDR3 is 13 amino acids. Germline CDR1 is MGHDK and CDR2 is SYGVNS. Trimming took off 6 bases at V and 3 bases at J, with 12 bases between the two ends. The DNA for the CDR3 is TGTGCCAGCAGCGGAGAGGGACGCTACGAGCAGTACTTC. Translated, it gives CASSGEGRYEQYF.

The rearrangement uses TRBV6-1 and TRBJ2-7, with 7 bases identical to TRBD1. CDR1 is MNHNS, CDR2 SASEGT, per germline. The CDR3 totals 14 residues. Germline trimming cut 1 base from V and 0 bases from J; bases unmatched to any gene: 0. The CDR3, as DNA: TGTGCCAGCAGTGAAGGGGACAGCTCCTACGAGCAGTACTTC. Translating gives CASSEGDSSYEQYF.

DNA for the CDR3: TGTGCCAGCAGCTCAACAAATGAGGCAGGGGGTTCCTATGGCTACACCTTC. Translated: CASSSTNEAGGSYGYTF. The V call is TRBV7-9, the J call TRBJ1-2, with 7 bases lining up with TRBD1. Losses at the gene ends were 4 bases for V and 4 bases for J; bases not matched to a gene: 15. The V gene's germline CDR1 is SEHNR and CDR2 FQNEAQ (reference sequence). This CDR3 has 17 amino acids.

The chain recombines TRBV29-1 with TRBJ2-5; D unresolved. Judging by the DNA end, TRBJ2-7 fits better; the J call may be wrong. The CDR3 has 11 amino acids. Germline assignment: CDR1 SQVTM and CDR2 ANQGSEA. The CDR3 DNA reads as TGCAGCGTTGATGTGGGCAACGAGCAGTACTTC. Translating it yields CSVDVGNEQYF.

V and J are TRBV2 and TRBJ2-2, with 7 bases lining up with TRBD1. The CDR3 is made up of 15 amino acids. V was pared by 5 bases and J by 5 bases, with 8 bases of the junction left unmatched. The germline gives CDR1 SNHLY, CDR2 FYNNEI. The CDR3, as DNA: TGTGCCAGCAGTCCTCGGGACAGTGGTACCGGGGAGCTGTTTTTT. This translates into CASSPRDSGTGELFF.

The chain joins TRBV28 to TRBJ1-2; 11 nucleotides line up with TRBD1. The CDR3 spans 17 residues. J was trimmed by 1 base and V by 5 bases; bases with no gene match: 9. Germline V gene sequence: CDR1 MDHEN, CDR2 SYDVKM. CDR3 nucleotides: TGTGCCAGCAGTACGTGGACAGGGGGCGATGGTAACTATGGCTACACCTTC. Its protein product is CASSTWTGGDGNYGYTF.

In its sample, this clone was seen a few times. This chain joins TRBV2 and TRBJ1-2; D gene unclear. Germline CDR1 is SNHLY and CDR2 is FYNNEI. The CDR3 has 13 residues. V was trimmed by 5 bases and J by 4 bases, leaving 11 bases between them. In nucleotides, the CDR3 is TGTGCCAGCAGTCCGGACGGAATCTATGGCTACACCTTC. Translating gives CASSPDGIYGYTF.